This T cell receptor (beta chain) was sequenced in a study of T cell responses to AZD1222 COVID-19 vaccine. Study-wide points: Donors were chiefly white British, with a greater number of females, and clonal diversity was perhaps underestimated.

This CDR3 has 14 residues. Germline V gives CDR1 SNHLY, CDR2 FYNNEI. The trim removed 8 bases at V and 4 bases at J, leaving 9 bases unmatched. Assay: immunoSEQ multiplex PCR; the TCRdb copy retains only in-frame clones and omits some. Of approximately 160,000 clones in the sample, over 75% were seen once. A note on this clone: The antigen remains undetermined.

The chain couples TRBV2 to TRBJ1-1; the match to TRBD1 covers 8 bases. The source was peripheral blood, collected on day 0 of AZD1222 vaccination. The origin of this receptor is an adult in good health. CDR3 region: CASGWTGQATEAFF. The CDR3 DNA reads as TGTGCCAGCGGATGGACAGGGCAGGCCACTGAAGCTTTCTTT.